This T cell receptor beta chain originates from a study of cytomegalovirus exposure and HLA in healthy donors. Findings and caveats of the study: Most subjects' HLA-A and HLA-B alleles were reportedly predicted from TCR beta sequences. Productive rates of about 87% or about 30% were seen for most TCR beta V segments in an earlier analysis.

This clone appeared once. Its target is unknown. PCR amplification relied on 60 Vbeta primers (plus 13 Jbeta primers). Produced via immunoSEQ multiplex PCR; TCRdb's table is partial and in-frame only. The table lists 150,000 to 200,000 clones, 84% of them singletons. CDR3 length: 15 residues. CDR1 is GTSNPN, CDR2 SVGIG, per germline (reference sequence). Trimming removed 4 bases from V and 9 bases from J; junction bases left unmatched: 15. The TCR originated in a girl aged 2 to 9 in good health and CMV-seropositive. The chain joins TRBV30 to TRBJ2-4, with TRBD2 identical over 7 bases. Sequencing was done on a sample of PBMCs. The CDR3 nucleotides are TGTGCCTGGACCTCCCAAACGCTTTCGGGGGGCATTCAGTACTTC. Its translation: CAWTSQTLSGGIQYF.